The 17 T cell receptor beta chains listed next were all sequenced from one sample in a study of T cells in women clearing cervical HPV infection. TCRdb's copy holds only in-frame clones and misses some; the assay was immunoSEQ multiplex PCR. The sample holds tens of thousands of clones. The sequenced sample was blood buffy coat. The source is a woman between 18 and 70 years old with a cervical HPV16 infection that either progressed to CIN3+ or cleared (not recorded which).

CDR3 DNA, as far as it was read: TGTGCCAGTAGTATAGGGCAGGTGTTCACAGATACG. Translation: CASSIGQVFTDT. The entire CDR3 is CASSIGQVFTDTQYF. V usage is TRBV19 and J usage is TRBJ2-3; D uncertain. The CDR3 extends 3 residues past the end of the read, so its final part is completed from the germline J gene. V was cut by 1 base and J by 2 bases, with 10 bases left in between. The CDR3 spans 15 residues. From germline, CDR1 is LNHDA and CDR2 SQIVND (reference sequence).

Worth noting for this clone: The sequence runs out 3 residues before the end of the CDR3; the remainder is reconstructed from the germline J gene. The chain recombines TRBV14 with TRBJ1-2; 10 nucleotides match TRBD1. From germline, CDR1 is SGHDN and CDR2 FVKESK. This CDR3 contains 15 residues. Here the CDR3 reads CASSQGSGTGVGYTF. Partial CDR3 DNA: TGTGCCAGCAGCCAAGGGTCCGGGACAGGGGTAGGC.

On this clone: The read terminates 3 residues ahead of where the CDR3 ends, so the germline J gene completes it. This chain uses TRBV7-2 with TRBJ1-2, with 7 bases lining up with TRBD1. J was trimmed by 5 bases and V by 5 bases; bases with no gene match: 5. The CDR3 loop spans 13 amino acids. CDR1 is SGHTA, CDR2 FQGNSA, per germline. CDR3 in amino acids: CASSTTGEYGYTF. CDR3 DNA (partial): TGTGCCAGCAGCACCACAGGGGAGTATGGC.

For this clone: The DNA ends 3 residues before the CDR3 does, and the rest of the CDR3 is filled in from the germline J gene. Different DNA sequences within this sample yield the same CDR3. The chain couples TRBV19 to TRBJ2-2, with D perhaps matching TRBD1 (6 bases). The CDR3 is 15 residues long. The germline V and J ends were trimmed by 5 bases and 0 bases, with 10 bases remaining between them. Germline V CDR1 and CDR2: LNHDA, SQIVND (reference sequence). The sequenced part of the CDR3 DNA is TGTGCCAGTAGTCCCGGGACACCGAACACCGGGGAG. Its protein is CASSPGTPNTGE. The full CDR3 sequence reads CASSPGTPNTGELFF.

A word on this clone: Sequencing ends 3 residues short of the CDR3 end; the germline J gene provides the rest. The chain uses TRBV4-1 and TRBJ2-7, with 8 bases that match TRBD1. The ends lost 5 bases at V and 1 base at J; junction bases unmatched: 7. Germline lookup yields CDR1 MGHRA and CDR2 YSYEKL. The CDR3 runs 15 residues. The CDR3 bases that were read are TGCGCCAGCAGCAGAACAGGGGGAGATTCCTACGAG. Translation: CASSRTGGDSYE. The CDR3 in its entirety is CASSRTGGDSYEQYF.

CDR3 DNA, as far as it was read: TGTGCCACAGTATTGGGGAGGGGGCAGGGAGAGACC. It is translated as CATVLGRGQGET. Given in full, the CDR3 is CATVLGRGQGETQYF. The V and J genes are TRBV15 and TRBJ2-5; D is possibly TRBD1 or TRBD2 (7 bases each). The CDR3 end is not reached by the read, which stops 3 residues before it; the germline J gene fills it in. The germline V gene has CDR1 LNHNV and CDR2 YYDKDF (reference sequence). This CDR3 has 15 residues. With 9 bases removed from V and 4 bases from J, the gap between germline ends came to 21 bases.

Details on this clone: The read halts 3 residues ahead of the CDR3 end, with the missing end drawn from the germline J gene. V usage is TRBV20-1 and J usage is TRBJ2-3; D remains ambiguous. Trimming cost V 4 bases and J 4 bases, with 6 bases left between them. Germline V lookup: CDR1 DFQATT, CDR2 SNEGSKA (reference sequence). The CDR3 has 11 amino acids. The CDR3 protein is CSANKADTQYF. The sequenced CDR3 bases are TGCAGTGCTAACAAGGCAGATACG.

Note on this clone: The read gets to within 3 residues of the CDR3 end, and the germline J gene fills in the rest. The chain has TRBV20-1 and TRBJ2-2; TRBD1 agrees at 11 bases. Unmatched junction bases numbered 9, after V lost 0 bases and J lost 9 bases. Germline V CDR1 and CDR2: DFQATT, SNEGSKA (reference sequence). This CDR3 is built from 16 residues. CDR3 DNA, as far as it was read: TGCAGTGCTAGAGATTCGGGACAGGGGGGGAAGCGGGAG. Its translation is CSARDSGQGGKRE. The entire CDR3 protein is CSARDSGQGGKRELFF.

Regarding this clone: From the germline J gene comes the end of the CDR3, since the read stops 3 residues before it. The rearrangement uses TRBV19 and TRBJ1-6; 7 bases match TRBD1. Trimming at V came to 1 base and at J to 7 bases, leaving 4 bases not matched to a gene. Germline loops: CDR1 LNHDA, CDR2 SQIVND (reference sequence). The CDR3 covers 15 residues. The sequenced part of the CDR3 DNA is TGTGCCAGTAGTATAGTAGGACAGGAAAATTCACCC. It yields the protein CASSIVGQENSP. In full, the CDR3 is CASSIVGQENSPLHF.

Note on this clone: The read ends 3 residues early relative to the CDR3; the germline J gene fills the gap. The chain joins TRBV7-9 to TRBJ1-5, with TRBD1 matching 9 bases. The junction had 2 bases not matched to a gene; V was cut back by 4 bases and J by 4 bases. CDR3 length: 14 amino acids. Germline V lookup: CDR1 SEHNR, CDR2 FQNEAQ (reference sequence). CDR3 DNA (partial): TGTGCCAGCAGCTCGGGACAGGGAAATCAGCCC. Translating it yields CASSSGQGNQP. The entire CDR3 reads CASSSGQGNQPQHF.

As to this clone: Read sequence stops 3 residues before the CDR3 end, and the germline J gene provides the missing end. The J gene is TRBJ1-4, the V gene TRBV7-2, with D tentatively TRBD1 (5 bases). The V end lost 0 bases, the J end lost 8 bases, and 13 bases lay between the germline ends. The CDR3 runs to 15 residues. Per the germline V gene, CDR1 is SGHTA and CDR2 is FQGNSA. This CDR3 reads CASSLAAGNGEKLFF. The sequenced part of the CDR3 DNA is TGTGCCAGCAGCTTAGCGGCAGGGAATGGCGAAAAA.

Details on this clone: The read ends 3 residues before the CDR3 terminus; that terminus is restored from the germline J gene. V and J are TRBV2 and TRBJ1-6; TRBD1 is a possible D gene (5 bases). Germline V gives CDR1 SNHLY, CDR2 FYNNEI. The CDR3 totals 14 residues. Trimming pared 9 bases from V and 6 bases from J, leaving 15 bases between. This CDR3 is CARTEGQGNSPLHF. Partial CDR3 DNA: TGTGCCAGAACCGAGGGGCAGGGTAATTCACCC.

About this clone itself: The read comes to an end 3 residues before the CDR3 does, leaving the germline J gene to fill in the end. The rearrangement links TRBV5-5 to TRBJ2-7; 7 bases match TRBD2. This CDR3 spans 15 amino acids. Unmatched junction bases numbered 3, after V lost 0 bases and J lost 0 bases. Germline CDR1 SGHKS, CDR2 YYEKEE (reference sequence). The covered CDR3 bases are TGTGCCAGCAGCTTGGGCGGGGGAGTCTCCTACGAG. Translated: CASSLGGGVSYE. The full-length CDR3 reads as CASSLGGGVSYEQYF.

Comment on this clone: The CDR3 is cut off 3 residues early in the read; its end comes from the germline J gene. The chain joins TRBV7-9 to TRBJ2-3; weak D call: TRBD1 (7 bases). The CDR3 extends over 15 amino acids. Trimming cost V 0 bases and J 6 bases, with 13 bases left between them. Germline CDR1 SEHNR, CDR2 FQNEAQ (reference sequence). The covered CDR3 bases are TGTGCCAGCAGCTTAGCCCAGGGGGGCGGGGATACG. It yields the protein CASSLAQGGGDT. The CDR3 in full is CASSLAQGGGDTQYF. Full variable domain (remainder filled in from reference TRBV7-9 and TRBJ2-3): DTGVSQNPRHKITKRGQNVTFRCDPISEHNRLYWYRQTLGQGPEFLTYFQNEAQLEKSRLLSDRFSAERPKGSFSTLEIQRTEQGDSAMYLCASSLAQGGGDTQYFGPGTRLTVL.

A note on this clone: The read is 3 residues too short to cover the CDR3 end, so that end is filled in from the germline J gene. The gene calls are TRBV6-1 and TRBJ1-3, with a weak D call TRBD1 (6 bases). The V gene's germline CDR1 is MNHNS and CDR2 SASEGT. V was trimmed by 3 bases and J by 1 base, leaving 13 bases between them. This CDR3 comprises 16 residues. The CDR3 loop reads CASSDRTRGSGNTIYF. The CDR3 DNA, read in part, is TGTGCCAGCAGTGATAGGACCAGGGGATCTGGAAACACC.

A word on this clone: The read gets to within 3 residues of the CDR3 end, and the germline J gene fills in the rest. The V and J genes are TRBV20-1 and TRBJ2-5; 7 bases align to TRBD2. Per germline, CDR1 DFQATT and CDR2 SNEGSKA (reference sequence). Unmatched junction bases numbered 8, after V lost 2 bases and J lost 2 bases. CDR3 length: 15 residues. The CDR3 loop reads CSARRFGGGQETQYF. The covered CDR3 bases are TGCAGTGCTAGACGATTTGGGGGGGGGCAAGAGACC.

Comment on this clone: The CDR3 end is not reached by the read, which stops 3 residues before it; the germline J gene fills it in. This chain links TRBV11-3 with TRBJ2-7, with D uncertain. V dropped 5 bases and J dropped 3 bases, with 8 bases sitting between them. Germline values: CDR1 SGHNT, CDR2 YENEEA. The CDR3 contains 12 residues. CDR3 in amino acids: CASSLPIYEQYF. The sequenced CDR3 bases are TGTGCCAGCAGCCTACCTATCTACGAG. The full variable domain, completed using reference TRBV11-3 and TRBJ2-7, is EAGVVQSPRYKIIEKKQPVAFWCNPISGHNTLYWYLQNLGQGPELLIRYENEEAVDDSQLPKDRFSAERLKGVDSTLKIQPAELGDSAVYLCASSLPIYEQYFGPGTRLTVT.